This T cell receptor beta chain was sequenced during a study of sequential checkpoint blockade in melanoma. Study background: Both treatment sequences were followed by maintenance nivolumab.

The repertoire was sequenced with immunoSEQ multiplex PCR; TCRdb's copy has only in-frame clones and lacks some. The repertoire holds approximately 31,000 clones, with approximately 86% as singletons. The CDR3 runs to 18 residues. The V gene's germline CDR1 is SGHNT and CDR2 YENEEA. Trimming at V came to 4 bases and at J to 6 bases, leaving 12 bases not matched to a gene. Treatment in this sample: randomized to nivolumab then ipilimumab (arm A) or the reverse (arm B). PBMC sorting kept live CD3+CD8+ cells without CD19 or CD56. The sequences come from CD8+ T cells sorted from blood (inferred from file names), collected from a patient given nivolumab and ipilimumab in sequence. This TCR derives from a human donor with melanoma. The rearrangement uses TRBV11-3 and TRBJ2-3, with 14 bases identical to TRBD2. CDR3 sequence reads: CASSSSAGTSGSPDTQYF. The CDR3 region has the DNA TGTGCCAGCAGCTCCTCCGCCGGGACTAGCGGGAGTCCTGATACGCAGTATTTT.